The present entry profiles one T cell receptor (beta chain) with its context. The antigen remains undetermined. The PCR used 60 Vbeta and 13 Jbeta primers. Sequencing used immunoSEQ multiplex PCR; TCRdb keeps in-frame clones, though not all of them. The sample lists 89,000 or so clones, around four fifths occurring once. This entry belongs to a study of cytomegalovirus exposure and HLA in healthy donors. Notes on the study in general: Per a prior analysis, the majority of TCR beta V segments were productive roughly 87% or roughly 30% of the time. CMV serostatus stood as the only immune exposure information on hand.

The TCR sequence derives from a boy aged 5-17 years in good health and CMV-seronegative. Sample: PBMCs.

Here the CDR3 DNA reads TGTGCCACCAGCAACACAGGGGGTTACGCTTTCTTT. Residues: CATSNTGGYAFF. This chain links TRBV15 with TRBJ1-1; TRBD1 aligns across 8 bases. Germline CDR1 reads LNHNV; CDR2 reads YYDKDF (reference sequence). The CDR3 extends over 12 amino acids. V lost 4 bases, J lost 11 bases, and 6 bases stayed unmatched.